The sequence of this TCR beta chain was determined in a study of blood T cell repertoires in COVID-19. In its sample, this clone is medium-sized. This CDR3 comprises 15 residues. Cohort allocation depended upon clinical history that participants reported. Recovery meant two consecutive negative NP/OP PCR tests, professional clearance, or resolved symptoms. Study processing details: Reference gene primers were amplified, and this amplification served to estimate nucleated cell counts. Assay: immunoSEQ multiplex PCR; the TCRdb copy retains only in-frame clones and omits some. V and J calls and clone size are copied from that table; D and trimming were computed from the DNA. The repertoire consists of more than 85,000 clones, with 86% occurring once and the leading ten covering approximately 2.6%.

The source is a woman between 50 and 59 years old who had recovered from COVID-19. Material: PBMCs or T cells enriched from blood (not recorded which). The chain carries TRBV21-1 and TRBJ1-5; no check of the table's D call, TRBD1, against the DNA was made. TRBV21-1 is tagged as a pseudogene. CDR3 nucleotides: TGTGCCAGCAGCAAAGAGGGGGAAGAGAATCAGCCCCAGCATTTT. This codes for CASSKEGEENQPQHF.